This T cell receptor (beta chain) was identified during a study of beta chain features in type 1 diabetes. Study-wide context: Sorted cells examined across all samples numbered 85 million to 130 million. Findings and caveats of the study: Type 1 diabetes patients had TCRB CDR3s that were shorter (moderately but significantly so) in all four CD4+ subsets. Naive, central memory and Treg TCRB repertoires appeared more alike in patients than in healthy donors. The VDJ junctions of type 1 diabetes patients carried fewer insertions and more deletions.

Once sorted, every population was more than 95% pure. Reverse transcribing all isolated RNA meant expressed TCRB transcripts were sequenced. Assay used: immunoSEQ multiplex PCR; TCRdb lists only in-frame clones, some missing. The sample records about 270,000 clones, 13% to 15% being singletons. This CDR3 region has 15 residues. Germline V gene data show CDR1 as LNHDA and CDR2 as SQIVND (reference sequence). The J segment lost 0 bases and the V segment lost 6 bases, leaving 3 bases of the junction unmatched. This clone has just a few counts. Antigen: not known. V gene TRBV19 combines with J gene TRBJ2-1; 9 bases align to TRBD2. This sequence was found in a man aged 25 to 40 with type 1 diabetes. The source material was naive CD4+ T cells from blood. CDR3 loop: CASRTSGHSYNEQFF. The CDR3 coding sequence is TGTGCCAGTAGGACTAGCGGACACTCCTACAATGAGCAGTTCTTC. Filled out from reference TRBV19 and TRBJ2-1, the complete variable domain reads DGGITQSPKYLFRKEGQNVTLSCEQNLNHDAMYWYRQDPGQGLRLIYYSQIVNDFQKGDIAEGYSVSREKKESFPLTVTSAQKNPTAFYLCASRTSGHSYNEQFFGPGTRLTVL.